Shown below are 21 T cell receptor beta chains from a single sample sequenced in a study of T cells in Graves' hyperthyroidism and ophthalmopathy (dated by TCRdb to about 2019). Libraries came from multiplex PCR. The sample was run on an Illumina HiSeq 2000. The TCR beta CDR3 regions were amplified from the RNA transcripts. A first-round RT-PCR of the TCR CDR3 used the HTBI primer set with the Qiagen OneStep RT-PCR kit. The public reads were run again by TCRdb, first through fastp at Q25 and then through MiXCR, and only productive beta chains were kept. When rows share a CDR3 protein, they turn into one entry using the most common DNA and genes. The sample records fewer than 750,000 distinct CDR3 sequences, roughly 14% of which are singletons. In total, the top ten clones hold 3.5% to 4.5% of the sample. The sequencing sample was made of blood. These receptors were taken from a woman aged 35 to 49 with Graves' ophthalmopathy.

This clonotype was seen ten or more times. This chain connects TRBV2 to TRBJ1-6, with unresolved D. CDR1 SNHLY and CDR2 FYNNEI come from the germline V gene. The CDR3 has 13 residues. The V end lost 4 bases, the J end lost 7 bases, and 8 bases lay between the germline ends. The CDR3 bases are TGTGCCAGCAGTGTTAGCACCAATTCACCCCTCCACTTT. Amino acid sequence: CASSVSTNSPLHF.

In its sample, this clonotype was seen many times. The chain has TRBV28 and TRBJ2-7, with unresolved D. The CDR3 totals 14 residues. Germline V gene lookup returns CDR1 MDHEN and CDR2 SYDVKM. Trimming left V 5 bases short and J 3 bases short, with 14 bases between. The CDR3 spells CASSGAETHYEQYF. The DNA for the CDR3 is TGTGCCAGCAGTGGCGCCGAGACCCACTACGAGCAGTACTTC.

This clonotype has ten or more counts. This chain joins TRBV28 and TRBJ1-2; D ambiguous. V was cut by 5 bases and J by 8 bases, with 12 bases left in between. The CDR3 has 12 amino acids. The germline CDR1 and CDR2 sequences are MDHEN and SYDVKM. This chain's CDR3 is CASSDTRRGYTF. CDR3 bases: TGTGCCAGCAGTGACACCAGGCGAGGCTACACCTTC.

To note about this clonotype: A read error may be the cause here, since a much bigger clone is one base away. The CDR3 region is CASTHAGRAGSYEQHF. The CDR3 bases are TGTGCCAGCACCCATGCTGGTCGAGCTGGCTCCTACGAGCAGCACTTC. The chain carries TRBV6-2 or TRBV6-3 and TRBJ2-7; unclear D gene. Germline CDR1 is MNHEY and CDR2 is SVGEGT. CDR3 length: 16 residues.

CDR3 nucleotide sequence: TGTGCCAGCAGTGTAGGGGGCAGAGAGAGGACCGGGGAGCTGTTTTTT. Translation: CASSVGGRERTGELFF. The chain combines TRBV25-1 with TRBJ2-2, with 7 bases identical to TRBD1. CDR3 size: 16 residues. Trimming cost V 4 bases and J 5 bases; bases outside gene matches: 10. Germline-derived CDR1 and CDR2 are MGHDK and SYGVNS.

This clonotype showed up many times. The V and J genes are TRBV12-5 and TRBJ2-7; TRBD1 aligns across 9 bases. Looked up from germline, CDR1 is LGHNT and CDR2 is FRNRAP. The CDR3 length is 13 residues. Trimming took 9 bases from V and 3 from J; bases not matched to a gene: 6. The CDR3 DNA reads TGTGCTAGCACATTGACAGGGGGCTACGAGCAGTACTTC. The encoded protein is CASTLTGGYEQYF.

The table lists this clonotype with many counts. V and J are TRBV7-2 and TRBJ2-7; TRBD1 or TRBD2 may be the D gene (6 bases each). V was trimmed by 0 bases and J by 7 bases, leaving 16 bases between them. This CDR3 has 15 residues. CDR1 SGHTA and CDR2 FQGNSA come from the germline V gene. The CDR3 loop reads CASSLAQGPRGEQYF. DNA of the CDR3: TGTGCCAGCAGCTTAGCGCAGGGGCCCCGGGGGGAGCAGTACTTC.

At least ten counts were recorded for this clonotype. The chain combines TRBV24-1 with TRBJ2-7; TRBD2 matches at 7 bases. This CDR3 is built from 13 residues. Germline CDR1 KGHDR, CDR2 SFDVKD. V trimming: 5 bases; J trimming: 4 bases; junction bases outside the gene matches: 4. The CDR3 loop reads CATSVGGGYEQYF. CDR3 in DNA: TGTGCCACCAGTGTCGGGGGAGGGTACGAGCAGTACTTC.

This clonotype has ten or more counts. The gene calls are TRBV20-1 and TRBJ2-3; 13 bases map to TRBD2. Germline V CDR1 and CDR2: DFQATT, SNEGSKA (reference sequence). The CDR3 spans 15 residues. Trimming removed 6 bases from V and 1 base from J; junction bases left unmatched: 4. CDR3 amino acids: CSAGTSGTGTDTQYF. The DNA for the CDR3 is TGCAGTGCAGGGACTAGCGGGACCGGCACAGATACGCAGTATTTT.

The gene calls are TRBV6-2 or TRBV6-3 and TRBJ1-1; 12 bases align to TRBD1. In germline, CDR1 is MNHEY, CDR2 SVGEGT. J gave up 5 bases and V 2 bases, and 15 bases lay outside the gene matches. The length of the CDR3 is 19 residues. The CDR3 DNA reads as TGTGCCAGCAGTTACGAAGACCCGGGACAGGGGGCGCGATGGACTGAAGCTTTCTTT. It translates to CASSYEDPGQGARWTEAFF.

This sequence joins TRBV4-1 and TRBJ1-2, with 7 bases matching TRBD1. Germline-derived CDR1 and CDR2 are MGHRA and YSYEKL. J was trimmed by 8 bases and V by 3 bases; bases with no gene match: 6. This CDR3 is 13 amino acids long. The CDR3 here is CASSHGTDEGYTF. CDR3 nucleotide sequence: TGCGCCAGCAGCCATGGGACAGACGAAGGCTACACCTTC.

This chain uses TRBV6-2 or TRBV6-3 with TRBJ1-1, with D maybe TRBD1 (5 bases). Trimming took off 2 bases at V and 8 bases at J, with 9 bases between the two ends. The germline V gene has CDR1 MNHEY and CDR2 SVGEGT. The CDR3 totals 12 residues. The CDR3 DNA is TGTGCCAGCAGTTACGGGGCGGTGGAAGCTTTCTTT. Translated, it gives CASSYGAVEAFF.

The sample holds many counts of this clonotype. One junction end disagrees with the germline gene, perhaps due to a read error. Here the CDR3 reads CVSSTQVEPQGYTF. CDR3 in DNA: TGTGTCAGCAGTACTCAGGTGGAGCCACAAGGTTACACCTTC. The chain couples TRBV28 to TRBJ1-2; no clear D. This CDR3 contains 14 residues. From germline, CDR1 is MDHEN and CDR2 SYDVKM.

The sample holds a few counts of this clonotype. V is TRBV12-5 and J is TRBJ1-5, with D unresolved. V was pared by 6 bases and J by 6 bases, with 12 bases between. Germline V gene sequence: CDR1 LGHNT, CDR2 FRNRAP. There are 13 residues in the CDR3. The CDR3 bases are TGTGCTAGTGGCCGGGTGGCGGGTCAGCCCCAGCATTTT. Translating gives CASGRVAGQPQHF.

The V gene is TRBV7-2, the J gene TRBJ2-5; possible D gene TRBD1, 6 bases. The CDR3 is 15 amino acids. Trimming took 1 base from V and 5 from J, leaving 14 bases between them. Germline CDR1 SGHTA, CDR2 FQGNSA. The CDR3 is CASSLGGQTWETQYF. The CDR3 DNA is TGTGCCAGCAGCTTAGGGGGGCAGACCTGGGAGACCCAGTACTTC.

The table lists this clonotype with many counts. J is TRBJ1-2 and V is TRBV27; D is ambiguous. Germline loops: CDR1 MNHEY, CDR2 SMNVEV (reference sequence). CDR3 length: 14 residues. V lost 6 bases to trimming and J lost 7 bases, with 18 bases between them. Here the CDR3 reads CASRTTALESGYTF. Here the CDR3 DNA reads TGTGCCAGCAGGACGACCGCCTTGGAGAGTGGCTACACCTTC.

This clonotype was observed many times. The J gene is TRBJ2-7, the V gene TRBV2; perhaps TRBD1 as D (6 bases). The CDR3 has 16 amino acids. Trimming pared 7 bases from V and 2 bases from J, leaving 21 bases between. CDR1 SNHLY and CDR2 FYNNEI come from the germline V gene. The CDR3 loop reads CASTAPRGQKAYEQYF. The DNA of the CDR3 is TGTGCCAGCACTGCCCCCCGGGGACAAAAGGCCTACGAGCAGTACTTC.

This clonotype was observed at least ten times. The chain is built from TRBV5-1 and TRBJ1-2; D unresolved. V was trimmed by 5 bases and J by 1 base, leaving 15 bases between them. This CDR3 comprises 15 residues. CDR1 and CDR2 (germline): SGHRS, YFSETQ. CDR3 DNA sequence: TGCGCCAGCAGAACAGACACCCAGGTTAACTATGGCTACACCTTC. As protein: CASRTDTQVNYGYTF.

This clonotype was counted at least ten times. V gene TRBV28 combines with J gene TRBJ2-7, with TRBD2 identical over 7 bases. The CDR3 is 14 amino acids. The V segment lost 7 bases and the J segment 4 bases; nucleotides outside the gene matches: 10. Per germline, CDR1 MDHEN and CDR2 SYDVKM. CDR3 sequence: CASTFGGRNYEQYF. CDR3 DNA sequence: TGTGCCAGCACTTTTGGCGGGAGAAATTACGAGCAGTACTTC.

The chain links TRBV18 to TRBJ2-5, with no clear D. Trimming took 4 bases from V and 2 from J, leaving 8 bases between them. The CDR3 has 13 residues. Germline CDR1 KGHSH, CDR2 LQKENI. Here the CDR3 DNA reads TGTGCCAGCTCACAGGCCTTACAAGAGACCCAGTACTTC. Translation: CASSQALQETQYF.

The gene calls are TRBV5-1 and TRBJ2-7; D remains unclear. Per germline, CDR1 SGHRS and CDR2 YFSETQ. Trimming removed 1 base from V and 2 bases from J, with 10 bases in between. CDR3 size: 14 residues. The CDR3 sequence is CASSLTALTYEQYF. For the CDR3, the DNA is TGCGCCAGCAGCTTGACAGCCTTAACCTACGAGCAGTACTTC.